The sequence of this TCR beta chain was determined in a study of blood T cell repertoires in COVID-19. At the level of the study: Collection of acute and convalescent COVID-19 samples took place in the United States, Italy and Spain.

Germline V gene lookup returns CDR1 KGHSH and CDR2 LQKENI. The CDR3 contains 13 residues. Trimming took 3 bases from V and 5 from J, leaving 10 bases between them. The assay was immunoSEQ multiplex PCR, and TCRdb's table has in-frame clones only and misses some. Counted here are some 270,000 clones, 70% to 90% occurring once; the ten biggest clones make up more than 6.5%. The V call is TRBV18, the J call TRBJ2-5, with D hard to call. The sequence came from a woman in her forties or fifties who had been exposed to COVID-19. Sequencing was done on a sample of PBMCs or T cells enriched from blood (not recorded which). The CDR3 region has the DNA TGTGCCAGCTCACCCCCATCCGAGGAGACCCAGTACTTC. This encodes CASSPPSEETQYF.